The present entry profiles one T cell receptor (beta chain) with its context. This record belongs to a study of blood T cell repertoires in COVID-19. Trimming stripped 4 bases from V and 5 bases from J, with 12 bases between. The CDR3 is 14 residues long. CDR1 is SGHNT and CDR2 is YYREEE in the germline V gene (reference sequence). In the original analysis: Estimation of nucleated cell counts was performed using reference gene primer amplification. Libraries were prepared by immunoSEQ multiplex PCR; TCRdb keeps only in-frame clonotypes and omits some of them. V and J calls and clone size are given by that table; D and trimming were obtained from the DNA. The sample includes around 210,000 clones, approximately 80% of them seen just once.

The receptor was derived from a woman of 80 years or more with COVID-19, enrolled during active disease. The J gene is TRBJ2-2, the V gene TRBV5-4, with D possibly matching TRBD2 (6 bases). The source material was peripheral blood. The CDR3 DNA is TGTGCCAGCAGCCGGGACTTAATTACCGGGGAGCTGTTTTTT. This gives the protein CASSRDLITGELFF.